Shown below are 10 T cell receptor beta chains from a single sample sequenced in a study of T cell repertoires in cytomegalovirus infection. These TCRs are of unknown antigen specificity. TCRdb called the reads again in MiXCR, with one record for every CDR3 protein. The repertoire consists of approximately 73,000 distinct CDR3 sequences, with roughly 39% occurring once and the leading ten covering approximately 95%. The source was CD8+ T cells from cultured PBMCs, collected from culture after CMV antigen stimulation. The receptors stem from a human donor in good health (CMV status not recorded). Some clones in this sample may be carry-over from other donors' samples.

The CDR3 DNA reads as TGTGCCAGCAGCTCCGGGCCAAAGCAGCCCTATAATTCACCCCTCCACTTT. Translated, it gives CASSSGPKQPYNSPLHF. The chain links TRBV7-2 to TRBJ1-6; D gene unclear. This CDR3 spans 17 amino acids. Germline V lookup: CDR1 SGHTA, CDR2 FQGNSA. Trimming cost V 4 bases and J 2 bases, with 15 bases left between them.

The chain carries TRBV4-3 and TRBJ2-1; the match to TRBD2 covers 10 bases. The CDR3 is 17 residues long. Germline V gives CDR1 LGHNA, CDR2 YSLEER. After removal of 4 bases from V and 5 bases from J, the junction contained 11 bases not matched to a gene. The CDR3 DNA follows: TGCGCCAGCAGCCTAGAGGCAGCGGGGGGGCCCAACAATGAGCAGTTCTTC. This translates into CASSLEAAGGPNNEQFF.

There are many counts of this clonotype. The chain has TRBV4-1 and TRBJ1-5; D uncertain. Germline-derived CDR1 and CDR2 are MGHRA and YSYEKL. The CDR3 length is 14 residues. The ends were cut back, 5 bases at V and 0 bases at J, with 8 bases in the middle. The chain's CDR3 is CASSTQDSNQPQHF. The CDR3, as DNA: TGCGCCAGCAGCACTCAGGATAGCAATCAGCCCCAGCATTTT.

The chain has TRBV5-1 and TRBJ1-3; D ambiguous. Per the germline V gene, CDR1 is SGHRS and CDR2 is YFSETQ. The CDR3 loop spans 15 amino acids. The V gene lost 0 bases and the J gene lost 0 bases, with 7 bases spanning the gap. CDR3 nucleotide sequence: TGCGCCAGCAGCTTGGGGTCGGTCTCTGGAAACACCATATATTTT. As protein: CASSLGSVSGNTIYF.

The chain employs TRBV7-8 and TRBJ1-6; D remains ambiguous. Trimming removed 3 bases from V and 3 bases from J, with 12 bases in between. The CDR3 consists of 16 residues. Germline CDR1 and CDR2: SGHVS and FQNEAQ. This chain's CDR3 is CASSFTQENYNSPLHF. DNA for the CDR3: TGTGCCAGCAGCTTTACCCAGGAGAACTATAATTCACCCCTCCACTTT. Drawing the rest from reference TRBV7-8 and TRBJ1-6, the complete variable domain is GAGVSQSPRYKVAKRGQDVALRCDPISGHVSLFWYQQALGQGPEFLTYFQNEAQLDKSGLPSDRFFAERPEGSVSTLKIQRTQQEDSAVYLCASSFTQENYNSPLHFGNGTRLTVT.

This chain joins TRBV4-2 and TRBJ1-4; 7 bases match TRBD1. J gave up 8 bases and V 0 bases, and 6 bases lay outside the gene matches. Looked up from germline, CDR1 is LGHNA and CDR2 is YNFKEQ. This CDR3 has 15 residues. CDR3 region: CASSQEETGREKLFF. The CDR3 DNA reads TGTGCCAGCAGCCAAGAAGAGACAGGGAGGGAAAAACTGTTTTTT.

The genes are TRBV13 and TRBJ1-1; TRBD1 might be the D (5 bases). V lost 6 bases, J lost 5 bases, and 16 bases lay in between. The CDR3 consists of 14 residues. Germline CDR1 PRHDT, CDR2 FYEKMQ (reference sequence). The CDR3 DNA is TGTGCCAGCAGTGGCACAGGAGGAGGGACTGAAGCTTTCTTT. Translation: CASSGTGGGTEAFF.

The chain is built from TRBV9 and TRBJ2-1; 16 bases are a match to TRBD2. After removal of 4 bases from V and 5 bases from J, the junction contained 9 bases not matched to a gene. The CDR3 has 18 amino acids. In germline, CDR1 is SGDLS, CDR2 YYNGEE. The DNA of the CDR3 is TGTGCCAGCAGCCCGGGACTAGCGGGGGGGCTAGGGGACAATGAGCAGTTCTTC. It codes for CASSPGLAGGLGDNEQFF.

This clonotype was seen a handful of times. The rearrangement links TRBV7-6 to TRBJ2-2; D could derive from TRBD1 or TRBD2 (6 bases each). Looked up from germline, CDR1 is SGHVS and CDR2 is FNYEAQ. The CDR3 runs to 13 residues. V lost 7 bases and J 6 bases, leaving 12 bases between the germline ends. In DNA form, the CDR3 reads TGTGCCAGCATCCCGGGGGCCGCCGGGGAGCTGTTTTTT. It is translated as CASIPGAAGELFF.

The rearrangement uses TRBV27 and TRBJ2-7; 8 nucleotides line up with TRBD2. The germline V gene has CDR1 MNHEY and CDR2 SMNVEV (reference sequence). V lost 6 bases and J lost 6; bases outside the gene matches: 10. This CDR3 has 14 amino acids. The CDR3 DNA reads as TGTGCCAGCAGAGGGACTACTGCGGGGGGCGAGCAGTACTTC. It translates to CASRGTTAGGEQYF.